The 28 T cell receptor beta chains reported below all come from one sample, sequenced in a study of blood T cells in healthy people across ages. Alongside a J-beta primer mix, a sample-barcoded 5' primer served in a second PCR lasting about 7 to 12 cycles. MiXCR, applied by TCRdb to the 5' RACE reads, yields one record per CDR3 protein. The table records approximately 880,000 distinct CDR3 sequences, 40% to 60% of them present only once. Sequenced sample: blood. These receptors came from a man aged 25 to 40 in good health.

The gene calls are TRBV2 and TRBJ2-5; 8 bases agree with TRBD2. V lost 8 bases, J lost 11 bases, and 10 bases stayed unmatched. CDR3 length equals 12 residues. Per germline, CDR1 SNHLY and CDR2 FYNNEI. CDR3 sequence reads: CASGELLAEQYF. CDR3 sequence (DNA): TGTGCCAGCGGGGAACTACTAGCGGAGCAGTACTTC. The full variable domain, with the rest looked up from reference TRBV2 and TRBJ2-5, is EPEVTQTPSHQVTQMGQEVILRCVPISNHLYFYWYRQILGQKVEFLVSFYNNEISEKSEIFDDQFSVERPDGSNFTLKIRSTKLEDSAMYFCASGELLAEQYFGPGTRLLVL.

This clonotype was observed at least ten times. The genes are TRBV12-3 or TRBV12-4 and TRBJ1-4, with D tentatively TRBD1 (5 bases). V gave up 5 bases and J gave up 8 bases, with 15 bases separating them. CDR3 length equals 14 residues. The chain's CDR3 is CASSPSGPGEKLFF. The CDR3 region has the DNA TGTGCCAGCAGTCCATCGGGACCTGGGGAAAAACTGTTTTTT.

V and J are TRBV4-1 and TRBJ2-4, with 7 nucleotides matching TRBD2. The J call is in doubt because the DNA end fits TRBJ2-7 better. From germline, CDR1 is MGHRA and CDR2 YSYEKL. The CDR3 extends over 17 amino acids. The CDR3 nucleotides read TGCGCCAGCAGCCAAAAAACCCTGGGACTACCACCCGACGAGCAGTACTTC. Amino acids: CASSQKTLGLPPDEQYF.

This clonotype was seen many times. CDR3 nucleotide sequence: TGTGCCAGCAGCCAAGGGAAGGGTTCGGGCTCCTACGAGCAGTACTTC. Protein: CASSQGKGSGSYEQYF. This sequence joins TRBV3-1 and TRBJ2-7; D remains ambiguous. The CDR3 extends over 16 amino acids. Trimming shortened V by 1 base and J by 0 bases, and 13 bases separated the two germline ends. CDR1 is LGHDT and CDR2 is YNNKEL in the germline V gene (reference sequence).

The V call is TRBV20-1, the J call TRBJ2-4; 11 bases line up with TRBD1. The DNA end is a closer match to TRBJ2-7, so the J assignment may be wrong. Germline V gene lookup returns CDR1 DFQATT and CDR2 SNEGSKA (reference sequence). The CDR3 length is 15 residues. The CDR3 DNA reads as TGCAGTGCTAGAGACTTGGGACAGGGGGAAGACGAGCAGTACTTC. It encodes CSARDLGQGEDEQYF.

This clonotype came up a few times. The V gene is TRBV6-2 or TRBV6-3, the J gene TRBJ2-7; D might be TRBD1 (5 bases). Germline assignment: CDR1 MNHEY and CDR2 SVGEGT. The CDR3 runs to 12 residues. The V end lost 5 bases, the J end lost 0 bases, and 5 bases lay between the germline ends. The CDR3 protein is CASSGASYEQYF. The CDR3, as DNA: TGTGCCAGCAGTGGGGCCTCCTACGAGCAGTACTTC.

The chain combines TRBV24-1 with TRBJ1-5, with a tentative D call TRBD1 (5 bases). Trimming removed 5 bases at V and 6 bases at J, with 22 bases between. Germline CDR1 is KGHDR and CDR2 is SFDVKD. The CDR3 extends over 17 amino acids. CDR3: CATSGAGGPVGTQPQHF. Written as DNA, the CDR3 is TGTGCCACCAGTGGTGCTGGGGGTCCTGTCGGTACTCAGCCCCAGCATTTT.

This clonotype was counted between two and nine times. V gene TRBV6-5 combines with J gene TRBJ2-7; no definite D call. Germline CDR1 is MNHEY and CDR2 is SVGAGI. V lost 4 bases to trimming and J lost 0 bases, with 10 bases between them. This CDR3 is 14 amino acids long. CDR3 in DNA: TGTGCCAGCAGTTCCTTCCTCAGCTCCTACGAGCAGTACTTC. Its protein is CASSSFLSSYEQYF.

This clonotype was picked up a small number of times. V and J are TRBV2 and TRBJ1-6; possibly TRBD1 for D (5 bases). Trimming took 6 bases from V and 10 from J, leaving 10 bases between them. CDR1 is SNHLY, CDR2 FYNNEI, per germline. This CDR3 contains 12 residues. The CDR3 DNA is TGTGCCAGCAGGGGGGACGGGTCACCCCTCCACTTT. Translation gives CASRGDGSPLHF. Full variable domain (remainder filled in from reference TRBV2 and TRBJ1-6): EPEVTQTPSHQVTQMGQEVILRCVPISNHLYFYWYRQILGQKVEFLVSFYNNEISEKSEIFDDQFSVERPDGSNFTLKIRSTKLEDSAMYFCASRGDGSPLHFGNGTRLTVT.

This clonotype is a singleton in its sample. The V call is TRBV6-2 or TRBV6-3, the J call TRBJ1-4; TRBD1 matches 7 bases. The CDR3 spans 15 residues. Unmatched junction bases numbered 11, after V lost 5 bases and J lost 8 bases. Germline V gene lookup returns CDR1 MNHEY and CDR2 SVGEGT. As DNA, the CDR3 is TGTGCCAGCAGTAATCCGACAGGGAGTTACGAAAAACTGTTTTTT. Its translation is CASSNPTGSYEKLFF.

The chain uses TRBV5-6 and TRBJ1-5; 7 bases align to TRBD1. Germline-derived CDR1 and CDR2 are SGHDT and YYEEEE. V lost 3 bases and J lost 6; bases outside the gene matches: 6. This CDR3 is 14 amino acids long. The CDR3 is CASSSTGRGQPQHF. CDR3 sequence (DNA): TGTGCCAGCAGCTCGACAGGGAGGGGTCAGCCCCAGCATTTT.

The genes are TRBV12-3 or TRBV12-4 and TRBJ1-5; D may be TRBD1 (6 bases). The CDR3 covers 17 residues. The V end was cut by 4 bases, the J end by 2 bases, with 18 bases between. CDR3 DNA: TGTGCCAGCAGTTCGCCCAGATGGGAGGGGGGCAATCAGCCCCAGCATTTT. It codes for CASSSPRWEGGNQPQHF.

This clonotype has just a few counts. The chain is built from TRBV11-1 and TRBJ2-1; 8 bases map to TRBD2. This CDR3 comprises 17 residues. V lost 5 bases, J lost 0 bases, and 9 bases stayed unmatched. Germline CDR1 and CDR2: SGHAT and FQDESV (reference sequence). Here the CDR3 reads CASSNSVAGTSYNEQFF. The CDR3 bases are TGTGCCAGCAGCAACTCGGTAGCGGGGACCTCCTACAATGAGCAGTTCTTC.

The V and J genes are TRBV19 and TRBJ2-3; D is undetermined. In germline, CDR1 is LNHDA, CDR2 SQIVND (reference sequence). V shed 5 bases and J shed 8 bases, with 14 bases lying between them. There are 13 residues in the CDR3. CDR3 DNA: TGTGCCAGTAGTCTACAACTGATGGGTACGCAGTATTTT. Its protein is CASSLQLMGTQYF.

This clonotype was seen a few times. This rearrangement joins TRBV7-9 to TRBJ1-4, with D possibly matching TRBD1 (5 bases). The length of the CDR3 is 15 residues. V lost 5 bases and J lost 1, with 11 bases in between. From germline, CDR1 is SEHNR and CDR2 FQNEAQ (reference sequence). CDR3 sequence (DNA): TGTGCCAGCAGCCCAACAGGAGAAACTAATGAAAAACTGTTTTTT. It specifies CASSPTGETNEKLFF.

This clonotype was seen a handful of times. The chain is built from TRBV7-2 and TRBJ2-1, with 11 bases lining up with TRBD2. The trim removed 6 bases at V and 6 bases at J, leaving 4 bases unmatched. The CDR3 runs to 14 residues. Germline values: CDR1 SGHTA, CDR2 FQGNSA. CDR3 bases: TGTGCCAGCAGTTTTACTAGCGGGGGCAATGAGCAGTTCTTC. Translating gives CASSFTSGGNEQFF.

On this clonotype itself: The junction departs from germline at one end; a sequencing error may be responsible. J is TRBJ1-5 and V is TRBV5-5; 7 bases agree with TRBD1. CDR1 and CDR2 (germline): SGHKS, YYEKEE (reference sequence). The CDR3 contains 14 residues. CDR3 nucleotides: TGTGCCAGCAGCGGGGACAGTAGCTATCAGCCCCAGCATTTT. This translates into CASSGDSSYQPQHF.

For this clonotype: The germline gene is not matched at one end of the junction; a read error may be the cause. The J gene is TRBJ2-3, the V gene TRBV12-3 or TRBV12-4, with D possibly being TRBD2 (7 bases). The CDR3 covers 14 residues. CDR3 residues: CASRRGGPAETQYF. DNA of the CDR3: TGTGCCAGCAGGCGCGGGGGCCCGGCAGAGACGCAGTATTTT.

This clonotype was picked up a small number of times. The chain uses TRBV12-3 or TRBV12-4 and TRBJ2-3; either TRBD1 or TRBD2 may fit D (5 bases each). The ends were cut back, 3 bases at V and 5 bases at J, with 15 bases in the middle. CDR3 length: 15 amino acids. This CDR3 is CASSLGRGRGDTQYF. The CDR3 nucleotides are TGTGCCAGCAGTTTGGGACGGGGCCGTGGAGATACGCAGTATTTT.

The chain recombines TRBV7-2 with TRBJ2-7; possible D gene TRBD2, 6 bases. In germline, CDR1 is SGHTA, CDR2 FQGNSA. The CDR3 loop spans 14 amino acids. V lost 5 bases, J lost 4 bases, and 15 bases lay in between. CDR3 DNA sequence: TGTGCCAGCAGCCGGACTAACGGGGCTTACGAGCAGTACTTC. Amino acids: CASSRTNGAYEQYF. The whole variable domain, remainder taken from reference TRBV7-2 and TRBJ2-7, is GAGVSQSPSNKVTEKGKDVELRCDPISGHTALYWYRQSLGQGLEFLIYFQGNSAPDKSGLPSDRFSAERTGGSVSTLTIQRTQQEDSAVYLCASSRTNGAYEQYFGPGTRLTVT.

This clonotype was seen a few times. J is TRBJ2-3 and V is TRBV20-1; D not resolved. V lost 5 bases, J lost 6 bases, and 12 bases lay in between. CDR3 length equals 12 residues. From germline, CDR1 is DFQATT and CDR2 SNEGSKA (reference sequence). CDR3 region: CSAPQATDTQYF. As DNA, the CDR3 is TGCAGTGCTCCCCAAGCTACGGATACGCAGTATTTT.

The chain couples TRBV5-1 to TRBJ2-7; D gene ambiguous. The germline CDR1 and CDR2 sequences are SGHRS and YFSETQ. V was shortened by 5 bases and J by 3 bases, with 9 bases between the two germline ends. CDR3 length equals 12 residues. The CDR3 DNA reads TGCGCCAGCAGGGACGGAAACTACGAGCAGTACTTC. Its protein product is CASRDGNYEQYF.

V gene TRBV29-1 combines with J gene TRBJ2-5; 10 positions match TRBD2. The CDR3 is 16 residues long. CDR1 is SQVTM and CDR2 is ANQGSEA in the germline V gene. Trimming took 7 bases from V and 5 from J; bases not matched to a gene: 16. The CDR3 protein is CSAREGISGGQETQYF. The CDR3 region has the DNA TGCAGCGCCCGAGAAGGAATTAGCGGGGGGCAGGAGACCCAGTACTTC.

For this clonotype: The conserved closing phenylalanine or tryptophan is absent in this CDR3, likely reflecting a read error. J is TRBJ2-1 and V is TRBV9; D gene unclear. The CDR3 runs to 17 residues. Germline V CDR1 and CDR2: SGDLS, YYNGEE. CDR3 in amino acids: CASSPRQEPSGKNGQFL. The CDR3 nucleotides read TGTGCCAGCAGCCCCCGCCAGGAACCCTCTGGGAAGAATGGGCAGTTCTTA.

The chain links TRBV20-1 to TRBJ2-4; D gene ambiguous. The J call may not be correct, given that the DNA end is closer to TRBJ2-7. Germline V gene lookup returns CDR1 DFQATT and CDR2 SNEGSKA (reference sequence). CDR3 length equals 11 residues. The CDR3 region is CSATAGYEQYF. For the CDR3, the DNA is TGCAGTGCTACAGCTGGATACGAGCAGTACTTC.

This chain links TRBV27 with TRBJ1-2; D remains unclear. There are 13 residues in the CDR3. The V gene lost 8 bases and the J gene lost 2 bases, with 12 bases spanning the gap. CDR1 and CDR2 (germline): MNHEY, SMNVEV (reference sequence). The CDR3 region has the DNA TGTGCCAGCGCCCATTCTCCGAACTATGGCTACACCTTC. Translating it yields CASAHSPNYGYTF.

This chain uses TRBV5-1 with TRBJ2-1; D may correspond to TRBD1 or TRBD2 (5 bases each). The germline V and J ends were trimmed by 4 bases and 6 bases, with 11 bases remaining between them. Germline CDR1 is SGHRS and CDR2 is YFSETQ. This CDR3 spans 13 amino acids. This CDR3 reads CASSVGAANEQFF. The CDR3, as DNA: TGCGCCAGCAGCGTCGGGGCGGCCAATGAGCAGTTCTTC.

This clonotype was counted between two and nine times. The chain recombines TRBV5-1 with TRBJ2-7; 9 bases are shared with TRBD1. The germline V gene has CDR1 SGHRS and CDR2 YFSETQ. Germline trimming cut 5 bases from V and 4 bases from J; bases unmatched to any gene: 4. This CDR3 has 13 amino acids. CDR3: CASRTGQGYEQYF. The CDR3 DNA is TGCGCCAGCAGAACCGGACAGGGGTACGAGCAGTACTTC.